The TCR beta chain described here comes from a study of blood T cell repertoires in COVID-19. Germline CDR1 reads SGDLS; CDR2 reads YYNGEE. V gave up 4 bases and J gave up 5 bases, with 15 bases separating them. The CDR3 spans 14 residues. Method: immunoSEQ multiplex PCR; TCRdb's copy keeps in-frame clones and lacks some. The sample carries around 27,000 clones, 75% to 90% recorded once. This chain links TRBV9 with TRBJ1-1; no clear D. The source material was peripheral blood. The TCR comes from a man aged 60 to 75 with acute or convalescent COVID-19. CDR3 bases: TGTGCCAGCAGCTTCACGTGGGCGGGGACTGAAGCTTTCTTT. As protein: CASSFTWAGTEAFF.